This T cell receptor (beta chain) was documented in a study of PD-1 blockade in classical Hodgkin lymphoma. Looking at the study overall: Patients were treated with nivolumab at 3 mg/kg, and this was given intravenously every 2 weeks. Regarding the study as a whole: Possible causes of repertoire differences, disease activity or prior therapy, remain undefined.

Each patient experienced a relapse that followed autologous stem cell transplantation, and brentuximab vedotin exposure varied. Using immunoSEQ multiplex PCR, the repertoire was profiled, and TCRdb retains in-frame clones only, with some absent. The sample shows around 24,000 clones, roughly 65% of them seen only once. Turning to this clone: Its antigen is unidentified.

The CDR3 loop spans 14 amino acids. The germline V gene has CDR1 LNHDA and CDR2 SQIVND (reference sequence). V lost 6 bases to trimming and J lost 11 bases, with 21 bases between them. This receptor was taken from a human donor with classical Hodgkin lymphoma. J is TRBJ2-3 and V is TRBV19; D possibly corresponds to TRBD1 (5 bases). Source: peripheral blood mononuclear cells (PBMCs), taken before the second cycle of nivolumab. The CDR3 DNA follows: TGTGCCAGTAGCGCAGGGTTTTGGGTTGCGAAGCAGTATTTT. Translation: CASSAGFWVAKQYF.